This T cell receptor beta chain was sequenced for a study of blood T cell repertoires in COVID-19. Study at large: Samples taken during acute and convalescent COVID-19 were collected in the United States, Italy and Spain. T cells, B-cell-depleted T cells, or PBMCs provided the cDNA or gDNA that served as material.

Study processing details: By means of reference gene primer amplification, nucleated cell counts were estimated. The table came from immunoSEQ multiplex PCR; TCRdb's copy has only in-frame clones and leaves some out. The V and J calls and clone size were taken over from that table, and D and trimming were inferred from the DNA. The profile shows 200,000 to 250,000 clones, about 90% of them singletons. The CDR3 has 17 residues. After removal of 2 bases from V and 5 bases from J, the junction contained 7 bases not matched to a gene. From germline, CDR1 is MGHRA and CDR2 YSYEKL. The receptor comes from a young man with acute or convalescent COVID-19. The rearrangement links TRBV4-1 to TRBJ2-2; 11 bases fit TRBD1. Material for sequencing was peripheral blood. The CDR3: CASSQYLGQGVTGELFF. Written as DNA, the CDR3 is TGCGCCAGCAGCCAATATCTGGGACAGGGGGTTACCGGGGAGCTGTTTTTT.